A selection of T cell receptor beta chains follows, all from one sample in a study of a mutant IDH1 vaccine in newly diagnosed glioma. Method: immunoSEQ multiplex PCR; TCRdb's copy keeps in-frame clones and lacks some. The sample contains tens of thousands of clones, around 90% of which appear only once. Their antigens are not known. Specimen: PBMCs, collected from a glioma patient whose treatment included an IDH1 peptide vaccine. The source of these receptors is a woman aged 50 to 60 with glioma. CDR3s include the opening cysteine and the closing phenylalanine or tryptophan. D genes are given only for firm matches. Size is stated for part of the rows, as once, few or many counts, or as a class when the clone is expanded.

d_gene	v_gene	abundance	j_gene	CDR3nt	CDR3aa
NA	TRBV11-1	NA	TRBJ1-1	TGTGCCAGCAGCCACCGGAGGGGGAAGACTGAAGCTTTCTTT	CASSHRRGKTEAFF
NA	TRBV18	NA	TRBJ2-1	TGTGCCAGCTCACCACAGGGATGGTCCTACAATGAGCAGTTCTTC	CASSPQGWSYNEQFF
NA	TRBV4-2	NA	TRBJ2-4	TGTGCCAGCAGCCAAGGGAAGGCGGGGAGCATTCAGTACTTC	CASSQGKAGSIQYF
NA	TRBV6-5	few	TRBJ1-6	TGTGCCAGCAGAGCGCAGGGGTTGGATTCACCCCTCCACTTT	CASRAQGLDSPLHF
NA	TRBV11-2	NA	TRBJ2-2	TGTGCCAGCAGCTTAGCCGTTAACACCGGGGAGCTGTTTTTT	CASSLAVNTGELFF
NA	TRBV14	NA	TRBJ2-2	TGTGCCAGCAGCCTCAGGACACCCGCGAACACCGGGGAGCTGTTTTTT	CASSLRTPANTGELFF
NA	TRBV18	NA	TRBJ1-2	TGTGCCAGCTCACCACGACAAGGGAACGGCTATGGCTACACCTTC	CASSPRQGNGYGYTF
TRBD2	TRBV7-9	NA	TRBJ2-5	TGTGCCAGCAGCCAGGGACTAGCGGGAGTTGAGACCCAGTACTTC	CASSQGLAGVETQYF
TRBD1	TRBV5-1	NA	TRBJ2-7	TGCGCCAGCAGCGGGACAGGGGGCACCACAAAGCAGTACTTC	CASSGTGGTTKQYF
TRBD1	TRBV27	NA	TRBJ1-1	TGTGCCAGCAGTCGACAGGGGTACACTGAAGCTTTCTTT	CASSRQGYTEAFF
NA	TRBV6-5	NA	TRBJ1-1	TGTGCCAGCAGTTACAGTCGGGGGACTGAAGCTTTCTTT	CASSYSRGTEAFF
NA	TRBV6-5	few	TRBJ2-1	TGTGCCAGCAGCAGTCCAGGTGGGGGTAATGAGCAGTTCTTC	CASSSPGGGNEQFF
TRBD2	TRBV29-1	NA	TRBJ2-3	TGCAGCGTTGACGGGGGGTTCACAGATACGCAGTATTTT	CSVDGGFTDTQYF
NA	TRBV19	NA	TRBJ1-1	TGTGCCAGTAGTATGCGCAGGGGTCCTAACACTGAAGCTTTCTTT	CASSMRRGPNTEAFF
NA	TRBV6-1	NA	TRBJ2-5	TGTGCCAGCAGTGAAGGGGTAGATCGTACCCAGTACTTC	CASSEGVDRTQYF
NA	TRBV11-2	NA	TRBJ2-1	TGTGCCAGCAGCCCTCACGCGGGGCAGTTCTTC	CASSPHAGQFF
TRBD2	TRBV7-3	NA	TRBJ2-1	TGTGCCAGCAGCTACTTAAGGGAGGGCCAGGACAATGAGCAGTTCTTC	CASSYLREGQDNEQFF
NA	TRBV5-5	NA	TRBJ2-2	TGTGCCAGCAGCTACCTGTTGCGGATGAACACCGGGGAGCTGTTTTTT	CASSYLLRMNTGELFF
TRBD2	TRBV6-6	NA	TRBJ2-3	TGTGCCAGCAGTCCCTTGGGGGGGAGGTGGACAGATACGCAGTATTTT	CASSPLGGRWTDTQYF
TRBD2	TRBV5-1	NA	TRBJ2-1	TGCGCCAGCAGCCCCGGGGAAGCGGGAGTAACCTACAATGAGCAGTTCTTC	CASSPGEAGVTYNEQFF
NA	TRBV10-2	NA	TRBJ2-5	TGCGCCAGCAGTGAGAGGGGGTACCAAGAGACCCAGTACTTC	CASSERGYQETQYF
TRBD2	TRBV27	NA	TRBJ2-1	TGTGCCAGCAGTTCCCCTAGCGGGAGGAGTAGTCTCTACAATGAGCAGTTCTTC	CASSSPSGRSSLYNEQFF
NA	TRBV19	NA	TRBJ2-5	TGTGCCAGTAGTATGGGCAGCTCGTGGGAGACCCAGTACTTC	CASSMGSSWETQYF
NA	TRBV4-1	NA	TRBJ1-5	TGCGCCAGCAGCCAAGCTCTTGGCAGTCCGGAGTACTATGGCAATCAGCCCCAGCATTTT	CASSQALGSPEYYGNQPQHF
NA	TRBV9	NA	TRBJ1-4	TGTGCCAGCAGCGTAGGGGGAACAACTAATGAAAAACTGTTTTTT	CASSVGGTTNEKLFF
TRBD2	TRBV5-1	NA	TRBJ2-7	TGCGCCAGCAGCTTGGGGACTAGCGGGGACGAGCAGTACTTC	CASSLGTSGDEQYF
NA	TRBV6-5	NA	TRBJ2-7	TGTGCCAGCAGTGTCTGGCGGGGCCTGCACGAGCAGTACTTC	CASSVWRGLHEQYF
TRBD1	TRBV7-9	NA	TRBJ1-6	TGTGCCAGCAGTCCGAGGAGTGGGACAGTGAATTCACCCCTCCACTTT	CASSPRSGTVNSPLHF
NA	TRBV11-2	NA	TRBJ2-2	TGTGCCAGCAGCCTAAAAGGAGGGGCCACCGGGGAGCTGTTTTTT	CASSLKGGATGELFF